Each of the 8 T cell receptor beta chains below was sequenced from the same sample in a study of blood T cell repertoires in COVID-19. Profiled with immunoSEQ multiplex PCR; TCRdb holds only in-frame clones, not every one. The sample has roughly 310,000 clones, roughly 90% seen once; the top ten hold less than 3.5%. The sequencing input was peripheral blood. The receptors shown here come from a woman aged 25 to 39 with COVID-19, enrolled during active disease.

This chain connects TRBV20-1 to TRBJ1-2, with D possibly matching TRBD1 (5 bases). The CDR3 is 14 residues long. V dropped 3 bases and J dropped 4 bases, with 15 bases sitting between them. In germline, CDR1 is DFQATT, CDR2 SNEGSKA (reference sequence). This chain's CDR3 is CSASLSRVGYGYTF. Written as DNA, the CDR3 is TGCAGTGCTAGTCTATCCAGGGTCGGCTATGGCTACACCTTC.

The chain couples TRBV5-6 to TRBJ2-3; no reliable D call. The V gene lost 5 bases and the J gene lost 1 base, with 8 bases spanning the gap. CDR1 and CDR2 (germline): SGHDT, YYEEEE. This CDR3 region has 13 residues. The CDR3, as DNA: TGTGCCAGCAGGACTCTAGGCACAGATACGCAGTATTTT. Its translation is CASRTLGTDTQYF.

In its sample, this clone was seen once. V and J are TRBV7-3 and TRBJ2-3; TRBD2 agrees at 13 bases. The junction had 7 bases not matched to a gene; V was cut back by 3 bases and J by 1 base. The germline CDR1 and CDR2 sequences are SGHTA and FQGTGA. The length of the CDR3 is 18 residues. The CDR3 bases are TGTGCCAGCAGCTTCCTTCTGGGGACTAGCGGGGGCACAGATACGCAGTATTTT. It is translated as CASSFLLGTSGGTDTQYF.

The chain couples TRBV19 to TRBJ2-2; no firm D call. Trimming pared 4 bases from V and 1 base from J, leaving 7 bases between. The CDR3 sequence is 14 residues long. CDR1 and CDR2 from the germline V gene are LNHDA and SQIVND (reference sequence). Here the CDR3 DNA reads TGTGCCAGTAGTAGCCAGATGAACACCGGGGAGCTGTTTTTT. Translated, it gives CASSSQMNTGELFF.

The CDR3 DNA is TGTGCCAGCAGCTTGGGAGTAGCGGGTTGGACTAGCACAGATACGCAGTATTTT. Its protein product is CASSLGVAGWTSTDTQYF. This sequence joins TRBV5-4 and TRBJ2-3; 7 bases are shared with TRBD2. CDR3 length: 18 residues. Germline CDR1 SGHNT, CDR2 YYREEE (reference sequence). V was clipped by 0 bases and J by 0 bases; unmatched bases: 10. Full variable domain (missing parts from reference TRBV5-4 and TRBJ2-3): ETGVTQSPTHLIKTRGQQVTLRCSSQSGHNTVSWYQQALGQGPQFIFQYYREEENGRGNFPPRFSGLQFPNYSSELNVNALELDDSALYLCASSLGVAGWTSTDTQYFGPGTRLTVL.

V gene TRBV15 combines with J gene TRBJ2-7; possibly TRBD1 for D (7 bases). The CDR3 loop spans 15 amino acids. Trimming removed 5 bases from V and 5 bases from J, with 19 bases in between. The germline CDR1 and CDR2 sequences are LNHNV and YYDKDF (reference sequence). The CDR3 is CATSGGQGGMDEQYF. The CDR3 bases are TGTGCCACCAGCGGAGGTCAGGGGGGAATGGACGAGCAGTACTTC.

The chain uses TRBV4-2 and TRBJ2-3; 7 positions agree with TRBD1. Trimming cost V 1 base and J 2 bases; bases outside gene matches: 3. CDR1 and CDR2 from the germline V gene are LGHNA and YNFKEQ. The CDR3 runs 15 residues. The chain's CDR3 is CASSQGDSSTDTQYF. In DNA form, the CDR3 reads TGTGCCAGCAGCCAAGGGGACAGTTCCACAGATACGCAGTATTTT.

The rearrangement joins TRBV9 to TRBJ2-5; a possible D gene is TRBD1 (6 bases). This CDR3 has 14 residues. Trimming shortened V by 1 base and J by 2 bases, and 9 bases separated the two germline ends. CDR1 is SGDLS and CDR2 is YYNGEE in the germline V gene. The DNA for the CDR3 is TGTGCCAGCAGCGTATGGGGGCGGCAAGAGACCCAGTACTTC. Its translation is CASSVWGRQETQYF. The whole variable domain, remainder taken from reference TRBV9 and TRBJ2-5, is DSGVTQTPKHLITATGQRVTLRCSPRSGDLSVYWYQQSLDQGLQFLIQYYNGEERAKGNILERFSAQQFPDLHSELNLSSLELGDSALYFCASSVWGRQETQYFGPGTRLLVL.